The present entry profiles one T cell receptor (beta chain) with its context. Antigen: not known. This sample is drawn from a study of T cell responses to AZD1222 COVID-19 vaccine. This table comes from immunoSEQ multiplex PCR, and its TCRdb copy is limited to in-frame clones, with some not included. The sample holds about 150,000 clones, around nine tenths seen once. Germline V gives CDR1 MDHEN, CDR2 SYDVKM. V lost 2 bases to trimming and J lost 8 bases, with 19 bases between them. CDR3 length: 15 amino acids. Study results and caveats: Close to half of spike-specific TCRs reportedly recognize unmutated variant regions.

The starting material was peripheral blood, obtained on day 0 of AZD1222 vaccination. This TCR came from an adult in good health. The J gene is TRBJ2-7, the V gene TRBV28, with D perhaps being TRBD1 or TRBD2 (6 bases each). Here the CDR3 reads CASSLRSGARAKQYF. The CDR3, as DNA: TGTGCCAGCAGTTTACGCTCGGGGGCTCGGGCAAAGCAGTACTTC.